The 23 T cell receptor beta chains listed next were all sequenced from one sample in a study of T cells after yellow fever vaccination. A single record per CDR3 protein comes from TCRdb applying MiXCR to the 5' RACE reads. The table records about 63,000 distinct CDR3 sequences, 6.5% to 9% of them present only once. The material sequenced was CD8+ T cells sorted from PBMCs, taken 15 days after the yellow fever booster vaccination. The source of these receptors is a man aged 25 to 40 who received the YFV17D yellow fever vaccine.

This clonotype was observed a few times. The chain is built from TRBV5-4 and TRBJ2-3; TRBD2 agrees at 7 bases. The V and J ends lost 7 bases and 2 bases, in that order; junction bases with no gene match: 7. Per germline, CDR1 SGHNT and CDR2 YYREEE (reference sequence). The CDR3 contains 14 residues. The CDR3 is CASEPGLLTDTQYF. CDR3 in DNA: TGTGCCAGCGAGCCGGGACTACTCACAGATACGCAGTATTTT.

There are many counts of this clonotype. In DNA, the CDR3 is TGTGCCAGCAGTTACTCCCGACTAGCGGGAGGCAATGAGCAGTTCTTC. Its translation: CASSYSRLAGGNEQFF. The chain has TRBV6-2 or TRBV6-3 and TRBJ2-1; 13 bases match TRBD2. There are 16 residues in the CDR3. Germline CDR1 is MNHEY and CDR2 is SVGEGT. Germline trimming cut 0 bases from V and 6 bases from J; bases unmatched to any gene: 2.

This clonotype was picked up many times. The chain recombines TRBV11-3 with TRBJ2-2, with D unresolved. This CDR3 region has 14 residues. V lost 3 bases and J lost 0, with 5 bases in between. The germline V gene encodes CDR1 SGHNT and CDR2 YENEEA. DNA of the CDR3: TGTGCCAGCAGCTTCAGTACGAACACCGGGGAGCTGTTTTTT. This gives the protein CASSFSTNTGELFF. The full variable domain, with the rest looked up from reference TRBV11-3 and TRBJ2-2, is EAGVVQSPRYKIIEKKQPVAFWCNPISGHNTLYWYLQNLGQGPELLIRYENEEAVDDSQLPKDRFSAERLKGVDSTLKIQPAELGDSAVYLCASSFSTNTGELFFGEGSRLTVL.

This chain links TRBV11-2 with TRBJ2-1, with 7 bases identical to TRBD2. This CDR3 is built from 15 residues. Germline loops: CDR1 SGHAT, CDR2 FQNNGV. V shed 4 bases and J 1 base; nucleotides not matched to a gene: 4. CDR3 residues: CASSSGLSSYNEQFF. The CDR3 DNA reads as TGTGCCAGCAGCTCGGGACTAAGTTCCTACAATGAGCAGTTCTTC.

This clonotype has ten or more counts. The V gene is TRBV7-6, the J gene TRBJ2-2; D is ambiguous. The CDR3 consists of 17 residues. Germline V lookup: CDR1 SGHVS, CDR2 FNYEAQ. The ends were cut back, 5 bases at V and 5 bases at J, with 21 bases in the middle. The CDR3 is CASSVEGGALGTGELFF. The CDR3 DNA reads as TGTGCCAGCAGCGTGGAAGGCGGCGCCCTGGGGACCGGGGAGCTGTTTTTT.

At least ten counts were recorded for this clonotype. V is TRBV12-3 or TRBV12-4 and J is TRBJ2-1; the D gene is possibly TRBD1 (10 bases). Deletions cut 5 bases from V and 4 bases from J, with 18 bases between. The CDR3 is 16 amino acids. The CDR3 DNA is TGTGCCAGCAGTCCAGCGGGGGGACAGGGGTACAATGAGCAGTTCTTC. Protein sequence: CASSPAGGQGYNEQFF.

This clonotype has ten or more counts. The rearrangement uses TRBV7-2 and TRBJ2-5; maybe TRBD1 (6 bases). Germline values: CDR1 SGHTA, CDR2 FQGNSA. This CDR3 spans 15 amino acids. V gave up 5 bases and J gave up 2 bases, with 15 bases separating them. The CDR3: CASSPGWGPQETQYF. CDR3 DNA sequence: TGTGCCAGCAGCCCCGGGTGGGGGCCTCAAGAGACCCAGTACTTC.

This clonotype appeared many times. The chain employs TRBV21-1 and TRBJ1-6. TRBV21-1 is flagged as a pseudogene. CDR3 length: 15 residues. The CDR3 region is CASSTPDRKVSPLHF. CDR3 bases: TGTGCCAGCAGCACTCCGGACCGAAAAGTGTCACCCCTCCACTTT.

This clonotype was counted ten times or more. This chain uses TRBV9 with TRBJ2-2; 8 nucleotides match TRBD1. Germline V gene lookup returns CDR1 SGDLS and CDR2 YYNGEE. V was pared by 3 bases and J by 5 bases, with 3 bases of the junction left unmatched. The CDR3 has 14 residues. DNA for the CDR3: TGTGCCAGCAGCGCCCACAGGGGGACCGGGGAGCTGTTTTTT. Protein: CASSAHRGTGELFF.

There are a few counts of this clonotype. The chain joins TRBV6-1 to TRBJ2-3; 7 bases map to TRBD2. V was clipped by 5 bases and J by 0 bases; unmatched bases: 5. The CDR3 totals 15 residues. Germline CDR1 is MNHNS and CDR2 is SASEGT. The CDR3 DNA sequence: TGTGCCAGCAGTCCTAGGGAGGGGAGCACAGATACGCAGTATTTT. Translation: CASSPREGSTDTQYF.

This clonotype was counted many times. The rearrangement uses TRBV20-1 and TRBJ2-7; TRBD2 aligns across 11 bases. The CDR3 has 16 amino acids. Per the germline V gene, CDR1 is DFQATT and CDR2 is SNEGSKA (reference sequence). J lost 2 bases, V lost 3 bases, and 9 bases had no gene match. CDR3: CSASGSGRGRPYEQYF. In DNA, the CDR3 is TGCAGTGCTAGCGGTAGCGGGAGGGGTCGCCCCTACGAGCAGTACTTC.

This clonotype appeared many times. The V and J genes are TRBV18 and TRBJ1-1; D unclear. CDR1 KGHSH and CDR2 LQKENI come from the germline V gene. The CDR3 consists of 13 residues. Trimming removed 6 bases from V and 1 base from J, with 9 bases in between. CDR3 region: CASSGGKNTEAFF. DNA for the CDR3: TGTGCCAGCTCGGGCGGGAAGAACACTGAAGCTTTCTTT.

This clonotype was detected once. The V and J genes are TRBV29-1 and TRBJ2-7, with 8 bases identical to TRBD2. There are 16 residues in the CDR3. With 1 base clipped from V and 4 bases from J, the junction kept 12 bases outside the gene matches. CDR1 and CDR2 (germline): SQVTM, ANQGSEA. Here the CDR3 DNA reads TGCAGCGTTGAAGGACGGGGGGGGACTTCTCCATACGAGCAGTACTTC. It translates to CSVEGRGGTSPYEQYF.

The chain uses TRBV28 and TRBJ2-2, with 10 bases aligning to TRBD1. The germline gives CDR1 MDHEN, CDR2 SYDVKM. This CDR3 is 15 amino acids long. J was trimmed by 5 bases and V by 4 bases; bases with no gene match: 4. The CDR3 protein is CASSSTGGYTGELFF. The CDR3 DNA is TGTGCCAGCAGTTCGACAGGGGGCTATACCGGGGAGCTGTTTTTT.

The sample holds many counts of this clonotype. The rearrangement links TRBV4-1 to TRBJ2-1; D is perhaps TRBD2 (6 bases). Trimming removed 4 bases at V and 10 bases at J, with 14 bases between. Germline-derived CDR1 and CDR2 are MGHRA and YSYEKL. The CDR3 length is 13 residues. CDR3 amino acids: CASSPRTTPEQFF. CDR3 bases: TGCGCCAGCAGCCCTAGGACTACCCCCGAGCAGTTCTTC.

This clonotype was detected many times. This chain connects TRBV9 to TRBJ2-3; unclear D gene. The CDR3 sequence is 14 residues long. Germline loops: CDR1 SGDLS, CDR2 YYNGEE. V was trimmed by 3 bases and J by 0 bases, leaving 8 bases between them. The CDR3 region has the DNA TGTGCCAGCAGCGGGGCAGGAAGCACAGATACGCAGTATTTT. This gives the protein CASSGAGSTDTQYF.

As concerns this clonotype: A much larger clone sits a single nucleotide away, making a read error possible. This chain joins TRBV4-1 and TRBJ2-3; 9 positions agree with TRBD2. Germline loops: CDR1 MGHRA, CDR2 YSYEKL. The CDR3 has 20 residues. CDR3 nucleotides: TGCGCCATCAGCCAAGTAGGGGGCGGACTAGCGCTCTCTAGCACAGATACGCAGTATTTT. Translated: CAISQVGGGLALSSTDTQYF.

Many counts were recorded for this clonotype. The rearrangement joins TRBV5-1 to TRBJ2-7; 10 nucleotides line up with TRBD2. V gave up 3 bases and J gave up 2 bases; unmatched junction bases: 11. This CDR3 spans 17 amino acids. Germline loops: CDR1 SGHRS, CDR2 YFSETQ. The CDR3: CASSSKAGGPRTYEQYF. In DNA form, the CDR3 reads TGCGCCAGCAGCTCCAAAGCGGGAGGGCCGAGAACCTACGAGCAGTACTTC.

Many counts were recorded for this clonotype. The genes are TRBV7-2 and TRBJ2-3; TRBD1 aligns across 7 bases. The CDR3 has 15 amino acids. Germline lookup yields CDR1 SGHTA and CDR2 FQGNSA. The trim removed 4 bases at V and 2 bases at J, leaving 6 bases unmatched. The CDR3 loop reads CASSSDRDDTDTQYF. CDR3 nucleotide sequence: TGTGCCAGCAGCTCAGACAGGGACGACACAGATACGCAGTATTTT.

The chain links TRBV5-6 to TRBJ2-5; tentatively, D is TRBD2 (6 bases). The germline V gene has CDR1 SGHDT and CDR2 YYEEEE. The V end was cut by 4 bases, the J end by 6 bases, with 13 bases between. This CDR3 is built from 13 residues. CDR3 DNA sequence: TGTGCCAGCAGCGGGCGGGGTAAAAAGACCCAGTACTTC. It translates to CASSGRGKKTQYF.

Ten or more counts support this clonotype. The V and J genes are TRBV4-1 and TRBJ2-1; TRBD2 matches at 12 bases. CDR3 size: 16 residues. Losses at the gene ends were 1 base for V and 3 bases for J; bases not matched to a gene: 1. Germline assignment: CDR1 MGHRA and CDR2 YSYEKL. In nucleotides, the CDR3 is TGCGCCAGCAGCCAAGTGGGACTAGCGGGCTACAATGAGCAGTTCTTC. Translating it yields CASSQVGLAGYNEQFF.

Many counts were recorded for this clonotype. The chain is built from TRBV29-1 and TRBJ1-2, with TRBD1 as a possible D gene (6 bases). The CDR3 has 12 residues. V was shortened by 6 bases and J by 8 bases, with 16 bases between the two germline ends. Germline lookup yields CDR1 SQVTM and CDR2 ANQGSEA. The CDR3 sequence is CSVGMGHPGYTF. The CDR3, as DNA: TGCAGCGTAGGAATGGGACACCCCGGCTACACCTTC.

At least ten counts were recorded for this clonotype. V usage is TRBV27 and J usage is TRBJ2-1, with 11 bases matching TRBD2. The CDR3 extends over 17 amino acids. Trimming cost V 3 bases and J 3 bases; bases outside gene matches: 7. Germline CDR1 MNHEY, CDR2 SMNVEV (reference sequence). This CDR3 reads CASSLGTGTSGYNEQFF. The CDR3 DNA sequence: TGTGCCAGCAGTTTGGGAACCGGGACTAGCGGCTACAATGAGCAGTTCTTC.